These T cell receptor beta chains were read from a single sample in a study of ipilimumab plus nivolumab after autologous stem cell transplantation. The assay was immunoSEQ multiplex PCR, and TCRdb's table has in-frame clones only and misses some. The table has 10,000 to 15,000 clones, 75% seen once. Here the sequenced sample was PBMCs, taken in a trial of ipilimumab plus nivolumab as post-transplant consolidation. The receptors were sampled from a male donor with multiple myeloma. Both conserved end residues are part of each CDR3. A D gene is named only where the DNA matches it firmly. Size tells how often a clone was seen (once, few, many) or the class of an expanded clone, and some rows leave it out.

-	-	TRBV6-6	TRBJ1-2	CASSPDRDGYTF	TGTGCCAGCAGTCCGGACAGAGATGGCTACACCTTC
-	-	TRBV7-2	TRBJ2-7	CASNLVDNSYEQYF	TGTGCCAGCAACTTAGTGGACAACTCCTACGAGCAGTACTTC
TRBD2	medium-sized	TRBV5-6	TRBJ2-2	CASTLLGGGSNTGELFF	TGTGCCAGCACCCTCCTGGGCGGGGGTTCGAACACCGGGGAGCTGTTTTTT
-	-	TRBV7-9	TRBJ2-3	CASSSSITDTQYF	TGTGCCAGCAGTTCATCCATCACAGATACGCAGTATTTT
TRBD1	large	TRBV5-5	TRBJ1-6	CASSLQGYNSPLHF	TGTGCCAGCAGCTTACAGGGGTATAATTCACCCCTCCACTTT
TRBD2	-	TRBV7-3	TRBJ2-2	CASSLGGSSGELFF	TGTGCCAGCAGCTTGGGGGGGTCGTCCGGGGAGCTGTTTTTT
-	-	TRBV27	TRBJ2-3	CASSPPQGPNTDTQYF	TGTGCCAGCAGTCCACCCCAGGGACCTAATACAGATACGCAGTATTTT
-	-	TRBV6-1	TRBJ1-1	CASSEVLASTEAFF	TGTGCCAGCAGTGAAGTTCTGGCTTCCACTGAAGCTTTCTTT
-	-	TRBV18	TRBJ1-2	CASSRDGSNYGYTF	TGTGCCAGCTCGCGGGACGGCTCAAACTATGGCTACACCTTC
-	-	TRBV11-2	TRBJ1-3	CASSPKLGFGNTIYF	TGTGCCAGCAGCCCCAAATTGGGATTCGGAAACACCATATATTTT
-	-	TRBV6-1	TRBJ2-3	CASSDLTGSATDTQYF	TGTGCCAGCAGTGACCTTACAGGGTCTGCCACAGATACGCAGTATTTT
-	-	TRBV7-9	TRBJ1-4	CASSFRGRGTNEKLFF	TGTGCCAGCAGCTTTCGGGGAAGGGGAACTAATGAAAAACTGTTTTTT
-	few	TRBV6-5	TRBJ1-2	CASSRPMGGYTF	TGTGCCAGCAGTCGCCCTATGGGAGGCTACACCTTC
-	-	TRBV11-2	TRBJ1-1	CASSPRGGHTEAFF	TGTGCCAGCAGTCCGAGGGGGGGACACACTGAAGCTTTCTTT
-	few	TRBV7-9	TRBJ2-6	CASSRRRQASPSGANVLTF	TGTGCCAGCAGCCGACGGAGACAGGCTTCGCCCTCTGGGGCCAACGTCCTGACTTTC
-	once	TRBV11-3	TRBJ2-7	CASSPGLRGTTYEQYF	TGTGCCAGCAGCCCCGGGTTACGGGGGACCACCTACGAGCAGTACTTC
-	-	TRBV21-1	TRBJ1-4	CASSARDKGNEKLFF	TGTGCCAGCAGCGCACGGGACAAGGGTAATGAAAAACTGTTTTTT
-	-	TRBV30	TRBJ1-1	CAWSVGGNTEAFF	TGTGCCTGGAGTGTTGGGGGGAACACTGAAGCTTTCTTT